Listed below are T cell receptor beta chains from one sample, sequenced in a study of early T cells in non-severe SARS-CoV-2 infection. Each CDR3 protein gets one entry after TCRdb re-called the 5' RACE reads with MiXCR. The sample lists tens of thousands of distinct CDR3 sequences; roughly an eighth were seen once. The sample in question was whole blood, obtained at baseline. The receptors were sampled from an adult who was a healthcare worker with PCR-confirmed SARS-CoV-2 infection or an uninfected control (not recorded which). The CDR3 runs from the conserved cysteine through the conserved F or W. D genes are given only for firm matches. The listing skips clone size in some rows; elsewhere it reads once, few, many or a size class.

j_gene	v_gene	len	d_gene	abundance	CDR3nt	CDR3aa
TRBJ1-3	TRBV5-1	16	-	many	TGCGCCAGCAGCCCGACGACAGGCCCCTCTGGAAACACCATATATTTT	CASSPTTGPSGNTIYF
TRBJ2-7	TRBV5-1	14	-	-	TGCGCCAGCAGCTTGGCCGTCCAATCCTACGAGCAGTACTTC	CASSLAVQSYEQYF
TRBJ1-6	TRBV30	14	-	-	TGTGCCTCATGGATGGACAGATTGAATTCACCCCTCCACTTT	CASWMDRLNSPLHF
TRBJ2-6	TRBV18	17	TRBD1	many	TGTGCCAGCTCACCACCGGGACAGAACTCTGGGGCCAACGTCCTGACTTTC	CASSPPGQNSGANVLTF
TRBJ2-3	TRBV5-4	17	TRBD2	few	TGTGCCAGCAGCTTAGCGGGGGCTAGAACTAGCACAGATACGCAGTATTTT	CASSLAGARTSTDTQYF
TRBJ1-1	TRBV11-2	15	-	many	TGTGCCAGCAGCTTAGTGGCGGGATCGAACACTGAAGCTTTCTTT	CASSLVAGSNTEAFF
TRBJ2-6	TRBV9	18	-	-	TGTGCCAGCAGCCCGGGCTCGTTATTGGATGCTGGGGCCAACGTCCTGACTTTC	CASSPGSLLDAGANVLTF
TRBJ1-6	TRBV11-2	16	TRBD1	few	TGTGCCAGCCAAGGACAGGGGGCAACGGCGGGGTCACCCCTCCACTTT	CASQGQGATAGSPLHF
TRBJ1-2	TRBV29-1	17	-	many	TGCAGCGTTGAAGTTACTGAAGAAGGCCCGAATAACTATGGCTACACCTTC	CSVEVTEEGPNNYGYTF
TRBJ1-1	TRBV7-8	13	-	few	TGTGCCAGCAGCTTAATGATAAACACTGAAGCTTTCTTT	CASSLMINTEAFF
TRBJ1-1	TRBV4-1	18	TRBD1	many	TGCGCCAGCAGCCAAGATCGGGGACAGGGGTCGAGGCACACTGAAGCTTTCTTT	CASSQDRGQGSRHTEAFF
TRBJ2-5	TRBV19	14	-	-	TGTGCCAGCTCAATCCGGGACTACCAAGAGACCCAGTACTTC	CASSIRDYQETQYF
TRBJ2-5	TRBV18	14	-	-	TGTGCCAGCTCACCCGTGGGGACGGGTAAGACCCAGTACTTC	CASSPVGTGKTQYF
TRBJ2-7	TRBV11-2	13	-	many	TGTGCCAGCAGCTTCGGGGGCTCCTACGAGCAGTACTTC	CASSFGGSYEQYF